Following are 8 T cell receptor beta chains from one sample sequenced in a study of T cells after yellow fever vaccination. TCRdb processed the 5' RACE reads anew with MiXCR; each CDR3 protein has one entry. The sample includes 40,000 to 55,000 distinct CDR3 sequences, 6.6% of them seen just once. Sequences were derived from CD8+ T cells not binding an NS4B(214-222) dextramer, sorted from PBMCs, sampled roughly 45 days after the first yellow fever vaccination. The receptors stem from a man aged 18 to 30 who received the YFV17D yellow fever vaccine.

This clonotype has just a few counts. The chain is built from TRBV5-4 and TRBJ2-4; D remains ambiguous. The V end was cut by 2 bases, the J end by 3 bases, with 9 bases between. CDR1 is SGHNT and CDR2 is YYREEE in the germline V gene (reference sequence). The CDR3 consists of 14 residues. CDR3: CASSFGPGKNIQYF. CDR3 nucleotide sequence: TGTGCCAGCAGCTTTGGGCCGGGCAAAAACATTCAGTACTTC.

The chain combines TRBV5-4 with TRBJ2-1; D ambiguous. This CDR3 spans 15 amino acids. Germline V gene lookup returns CDR1 SGHNT and CDR2 YYREEE (reference sequence). Deletions cut 0 bases from V and 4 bases from J, with 11 bases between. The CDR3 spells CASSLVPSPYNEQFF. The CDR3 nucleotides are TGTGCCAGCAGCTTGGTCCCCAGCCCGTACAATGAGCAGTTCTTC.

This clonotype was seen ten or more times. The chain carries TRBV20-1 and TRBJ2-3; 7 nucleotides agree with TRBD2. J was trimmed by 1 base and V by 0 bases; bases with no gene match: 4. CDR3 length: 15 residues. CDR1 is DFQATT, CDR2 SNEGSKA, per germline (reference sequence). The CDR3 DNA follows: TGCAGTGCTAGAGATCAGAGCGGGGGCACAGATACGCAGTATTTT. Translation: CSARDQSGGTDTQYF.

This clonotype appeared many times. The chain employs TRBV12-5 and TRBJ1-1; D remains unclear. Per the germline V gene, CDR1 is LGHNT and CDR2 is FRNRAP. With 7 bases removed from V and 6 bases from J, the gap between germline ends came to 18 bases. The CDR3 runs to 14 residues. This CDR3 reads CASASPSRRSEAFF. The CDR3 nucleotides read TGTGCTAGTGCCTCTCCCAGTAGAAGGTCTGAAGCTTTCTTT.

This clonotype was counted at least ten times. V and J are TRBV6-5 and TRBJ2-2; 11 bases line up with TRBD1. Germline V lookup: CDR1 MNHEY, CDR2 SVGAGI. The CDR3 is 15 residues long. V dropped 2 bases and J dropped 7; count of bases not matched to a gene: 3. CDR3 loop: CASSYGTGGNGELFF. CDR3 coding DNA: TGTGCCAGCAGTTACGGGACAGGGGGTAACGGGGAGCTGTTTTTT.

This clonotype was counted between two and nine times. V usage is TRBV7-9 and J usage is TRBJ2-5; 8 nucleotides align to TRBD1. Germline V lookup: CDR1 SEHNR, CDR2 FQNEAQ (reference sequence). V shed 3 bases, J shed 5 bases, and the junction held 8 bases outside the gene matches. This CDR3 spans 15 amino acids. CDR3 in amino acids: CASSLISGGDETQYF. As DNA, the CDR3 is TGTGCCAGCAGCTTGATTTCAGGGGGCGACGAGACCCAGTACTTC. Together with reference TRBV7-9 and TRBJ2-5, the CDR3 gives the full variable domain: DTGVSQNPRHKITKRGQNVTFRCDPISEHNRLYWYRQTLGQGPEFLTYFQNEAQLEKSRLLSDRFSAERPKGSFSTLEIQRTEQGDSAMYLCASSLISGGDETQYFGPGTRLLVL.

There are many counts of this clonotype. V usage is TRBV7-6 and J usage is TRBJ1-6, with D maybe TRBD1 (5 bases). Per the germline V gene, CDR1 is SGHVS and CDR2 is FNYEAQ. V shed 6 bases and J shed 10 bases, with 13 bases lying between them. The CDR3 runs to 13 residues. CDR3 nucleotides: TGTGCCAGCAGACAGGATCCTGGGTCACCCCTCCACTTT. As protein: CASRQDPGSPLHF.

This clonotype showed up just once. The chain couples TRBV19 to TRBJ2-1; 8 bases are shared with TRBD1. V shed 1 base and J 0 bases; nucleotides not matched to a gene: 2. The CDR3 runs to 16 residues. Germline lookup yields CDR1 LNHDA and CDR2 SQIVND (reference sequence). CDR3 residues: CASSIGTGFSYNEQFF. The CDR3 DNA reads as TGTGCCAGTAGTATAGGGACAGGGTTCTCCTACAATGAGCAGTTCTTC.